The 12 T cell receptor beta chains given below trace back to one sample, sequenced in a study of early T cells in non-severe SARS-CoV-2 infection. TCRdb called the 5' RACE reads again in MiXCR, with one record for every CDR3 protein. This sample has about 77,000 distinct CDR3 sequences; roughly an eighth occur once, and the top ten carry about 14%. Sequenced material: whole blood, taken at baseline. The origin of the receptors is an adult who was a healthcare worker with PCR-confirmed SARS-CoV-2 infection or an uninfected control (not recorded which). The donor label of this sample is uncertain.

V gene TRBV3-1 combines with J gene TRBJ2-7, with D possibly TRBD1 on 5 matching bases. The CDR3 consists of 15 residues. V was cut by 0 bases and J by 0 bases, with 9 bases left in between. Germline lookup yields CDR1 LGHDT and CDR2 YNNKEL (reference sequence). The CDR3 bases are TGTGCCAGCAGCCAAGACGCAGGGATCTCCTACGAGCAGTACTTC. Protein: CASSQDAGISYEQYF.

This clonotype was detected only a few times. J is TRBJ1-2 and V is TRBV4-1, with 9 bases matching TRBD1. Looked up from germline, CDR1 is MGHRA and CDR2 is YSYEKL. The CDR3 runs 16 residues. V shed 1 base and J 5 bases; nucleotides not matched to a gene: 8. DNA of the CDR3: TGCGCCAGCAGCCAAGGGGGACAGGGAGATTGGTATGGCTACACCTTC. Protein: CASSQGGQGDWYGYTF.

This clonotype was counted many times. The CDR3 DNA is TGCGCCAGCAGCTTGGGGCAGGGTGCCTACGAGCAGTACTTC. Translated, it gives CASSLGQGAYEQYF. The chain recombines TRBV5-1 with TRBJ2-7; D may be TRBD1 (5 bases). V shed 0 bases and J shed 2 bases, with 9 bases lying between them. Germline V gives CDR1 SGHRS, CDR2 YFSETQ. The CDR3 contains 14 residues.

This clonotype was seen at least ten times. The chain couples TRBV5-1 to TRBJ2-5, with 12 nucleotides matching TRBD2. Germline lookup yields CDR1 SGHRS and CDR2 YFSETQ. The ends lost 6 bases at V and 5 bases at J; junction bases unmatched: 11. There are 16 residues in the CDR3. The CDR3 sequence is CASTLAGGRIDETQYF. CDR3 in DNA: TGCGCCAGCACACTAGCGGGGGGTCGGATTGACGAGACCCAGTACTTC.

This clonotype appeared many times. The V call is TRBV7-9, the J call TRBJ2-7; the match to TRBD1 covers 7 bases. This CDR3 comprises 17 residues. J lost 3 bases, V lost 5 bases, and 16 bases had no gene match. CDR1 and CDR2 (germline): SEHNR, FQNEAQ (reference sequence). The CDR3 loop is CASSLGTAGVGFYEQYF. The CDR3 DNA is TGTGCCAGCAGCCTTGGGACAGCAGGGGTAGGATTCTACGAGCAGTACTTC.

This clonotype occurred many times. The rearrangement uses TRBV6-2 or TRBV6-3 and TRBJ2-7; possibly TRBD1 for D (6 bases). The ends were cut back, 6 bases at V and 9 bases at J, with 15 bases in the middle. From germline, CDR1 is MNHEY and CDR2 SVGEGT. This CDR3 region has 12 residues. Here the CDR3 reads CASRGTSPRQYF. The CDR3 DNA sequence: TGTGCCAGCAGGGGGACAAGCCCCCGGCAGTACTTC.

This clonotype was counted between two and nine times. The chain is built from TRBV29-1 and TRBJ2-1; a possible D gene is TRBD2 (5 bases). With 7 bases removed from V and 7 bases from J, the gap between germline ends came to 17 bases. The germline V gene encodes CDR1 SQVTM and CDR2 ANQGSEA. The length of the CDR3 is 13 residues. The CDR3 sequence is CSATPGLRNEQFF. In nucleotides, the CDR3 is TGCAGCGCAACACCGGGGTTGCGAAATGAGCAGTTCTTC.

In its sample, this clonotype was seen a few times. The chain couples TRBV29-1 to TRBJ2-1; possible D gene TRBD2, 5 bases. This CDR3 comprises 13 residues. V was pared by 5 bases and J by 4 bases, with 12 bases between. The germline CDR1 and CDR2 sequences are SQVTM and ANQGSEA. The CDR3 protein is CSVSSGVYNEQFF. Written as DNA, the CDR3 is TGCAGCGTTTCCAGCGGAGTGTACAATGAGCAGTTCTTC.

This clonotype was detected many times. V and J are TRBV6-2 or TRBV6-3 and TRBJ1-1, with D possibly being TRBD1 (6 bases). This CDR3 is built from 13 residues. Germline loops: CDR1 MNHEY, CDR2 SVGEGT. V lost 7 bases to trimming and J lost 5 bases, with 14 bases between them. CDR3 coding DNA: TGTGCCAGCATGCCACAGGGAAGGACTGAAGCTTTCTTT. Encoded protein: CASMPQGRTEAFF.

In this sample, this clonotype turned up many times. The rearrangement joins TRBV10-3 to TRBJ2-5; D remains unclear. V lost 6 bases to trimming and J lost 0 bases, with 5 bases between them. Germline V gene sequence: CDR1 ENHRY, CDR2 SYGVKD. This CDR3 has 12 amino acids. CDR3: CAISRDQETQYF. Written as DNA, the CDR3 is TGTGCCATCAGCCGGGACCAAGAGACCCAGTACTTC.

The gene calls are TRBV20-1 and TRBJ1-6; D is possibly TRBD1 (6 bases). Germline CDR1 reads DFQATT; CDR2 reads SNEGSKA (reference sequence). Trimming took 6 bases from V and 6 from J, leaving 12 bases between them. The CDR3 length is 13 residues. The CDR3 DNA sequence: TGCAGTGCCATACAGGGAGTTAATTCACCCCTCCACTTT. This sequence encodes CSAIQGVNSPLHF.

The gene calls are TRBV29-1 and TRBJ2-5; 7 bases are shared with TRBD1. There are 13 residues in the CDR3. The junction had 5 bases not matched to a gene; V was cut back by 6 bases and J by 1 base. CDR1 is SQVTM, CDR2 ANQGSEA, per germline. As DNA, the CDR3 is TGCAGCGTCTGGGGACAGTTCCAAGAGACCCAGTACTTC. This codes for CSVWGQFQETQYF.